This entry features one T cell receptor (beta chain) sequence. Its antigen remains unidentified. The data originate from a study of cytomegalovirus exposure and HLA in healthy donors. Notes on the study in general: Data from an earlier analysis indicated that most TCR beta V segments were productive either about 90% or about 30% of the time. Follow-up analysis later connected one missense variant in DCLRE1C with trimming of TCR beta V- and J-genes. Rare sequences made up most TCRs, while some public TCRs were found in many donors.

CDR3 size: 17 residues. Germline V gene lookup returns CDR1 LNHDA and CDR2 SQIVND (reference sequence). Trimming cost V 7 bases and J 0 bases; bases outside gene matches: 8. The primer mix had 60 Vbeta and 13 Jbeta primers. Only in-frame clones appear in the TCRdb table, and some are missing; sequencing was by immunoSEQ multiplex PCR. Counted here are about 81,000 clones, around four fifths occurring once; the ten biggest clones make up roughly 3%. This TCR was recovered from a man in his fifties in good health and CMV-seropositive. Source material: PBMCs. V and J are TRBV19 and TRBJ2-6; 8 nucleotides agree with TRBD1. CDR3 protein: CASKGGQALSGANVLTF. The CDR3 region has the DNA TGTGCCAGTAAGGGGGGACAGGCCCTCTCTGGGGCCAACGTCCTGACTTTC.